This TCR beta chain was identified during a study of OX40 agonist ivuxolimab in advanced cancers. This clone has only one observation. The CDR3 loop spans 15 amino acids. V was trimmed by 0 bases and J by 4 bases, leaving 8 bases between them. Germline V gene lookup returns CDR1 SGHRS and CDR2 YFSETQ. Sequenced by immunoSEQ multiplex PCR; TCRdb stores in-frame clones only, minus some. The sample lists under 95,000 clones; roughly 90% were seen once. This chain joins TRBV5-1 and TRBJ2-6, with unresolved D. Sequenced here: CD4+ or CD8+ T cells sorted from blood, sampled in a trial of the OX40 agonist ivuxolimab. The clonotype originates from an adult with an advanced solid tumor such as melanoma, head and neck, liver or kidney cancer. The DNA of the CDR3 is TGCGCCAGCAGCTTGGCGACCTCGGGGGCCAACGTCCTGACTTTC. Its translation: CASSLATSGANVLTF.